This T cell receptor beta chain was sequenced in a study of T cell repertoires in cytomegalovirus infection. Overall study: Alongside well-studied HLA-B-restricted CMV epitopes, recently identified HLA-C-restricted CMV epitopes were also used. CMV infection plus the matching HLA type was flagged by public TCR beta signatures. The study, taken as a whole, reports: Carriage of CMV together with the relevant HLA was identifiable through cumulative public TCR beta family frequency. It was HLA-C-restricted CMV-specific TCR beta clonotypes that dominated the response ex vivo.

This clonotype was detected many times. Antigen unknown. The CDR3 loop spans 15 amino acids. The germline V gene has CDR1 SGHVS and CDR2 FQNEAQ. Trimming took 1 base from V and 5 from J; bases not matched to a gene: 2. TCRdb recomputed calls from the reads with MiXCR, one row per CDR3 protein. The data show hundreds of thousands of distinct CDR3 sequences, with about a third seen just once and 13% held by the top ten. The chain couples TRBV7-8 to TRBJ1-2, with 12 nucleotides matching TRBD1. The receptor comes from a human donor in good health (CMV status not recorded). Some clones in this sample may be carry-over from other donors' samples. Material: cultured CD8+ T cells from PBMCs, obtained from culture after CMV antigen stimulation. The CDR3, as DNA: TGTGCCAGCAGCTTAGGGGGACAGGGGGCGTATGGCTACACCTTC. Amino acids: CASSLGGQGAYGYTF.